The 12 T cell receptor beta chains below were found in one sample sequenced in a study of shared clonotypes between healthy human individuals (dated by TCRdb to the early 2020s). Library generation was performed with the immunoSEQ multiplex PCR assay. Held by TCRdb, this immuneACCESS table contains in-frame sequences only and omits some clones. Under half of the omission traces to an unresolved V gene where checked; the cause of the rest is unknown. Recorded for this sample are around 2,000,000 clones; about 92% of them occurred a single time. More than 1.5% of the sample comes from the top ten. For the CD8 naive samples, CD45RO-negative cells were positively selected for CCR7, yielding a CD45RA+CCR7+ population from which TemRA cells were excluded. Sequencing used naive CD8+ T cells from PBMCs. The sample's cell subset or site label is to be understood as: CD45RA+CCR7+. The origin of the receptors is a man younger than 35 in good health. Some clones in this sample may be carry-over from other donors' samples.

The chain is built from TRBV11-2 and TRBJ2-7; 7 positions match TRBD1. Germline CDR1 is SGHAT and CDR2 is FQNNGV. The CDR3 runs 15 residues. The J segment lost 0 bases and the V segment lost 5 bases, leaving 7 bases of the junction unmatched. The CDR3 sequence: CASSRYRGSSYEQYF. CDR3 coding DNA: TGTGCCAGCAGCAGATACAGGGGATCCTCCTACGAGCAGTACTTC.

This chain joins TRBV7-8 and TRBJ2-1; 14 bases align to TRBD2. The CDR3 totals 16 residues. The germline gives CDR1 SGHVS, CDR2 FQNEAQ. Losses at the gene ends were 5 bases for V and 9 bases for J; bases not matched to a gene: 9. The chain's CDR3 is CASSPGLAGVGGEQFF. For the CDR3, the DNA is TGTGCCAGCAGCCCGGGACTAGCGGGAGTAGGTGGTGAGCAGTTCTTC. Full variable domain (missing parts from reference TRBV7-8 and TRBJ2-1): GAGVSQSPRYKVAKRGQDVALRCDPISGHVSLFWYQQALGQGPEFLTYFQNEAQLDKSGLPSDRFFAERPEGSVSTLKIQRTQQEDSAVYLCASSPGLAGVGGEQFFGPGTRLTVL.

The chain recombines TRBV5-6 with TRBJ1-6, with a tentative D call TRBD1 (6 bases). The germline V gene has CDR1 SGHDT and CDR2 YYEEEE. This CDR3 contains 15 residues. The V and J ends lost 3 bases and 3 bases respectively, with 10 bases between them. For the CDR3, the DNA is TGTGCCAGCAGCTACTGGACAGACTATAATTCACCCCTCCACTTT. Translation: CASSYWTDYNSPLHF.

The rearrangement uses TRBV6-5 and TRBJ2-7, with 8 bases lining up with TRBD1. CDR1 and CDR2 from the germline V gene are MNHEY and SVGAGI. This CDR3 comprises 16 residues. J was trimmed by 0 bases and V by 2 bases; bases with no gene match: 6. The CDR3 nucleotides read TGTGCCAGCAGTTACCCCGGGACAGGTAGCTCCTACGAGCAGTACTTC. Translation: CASSYPGTGSSYEQYF.

The chain employs TRBV14 and TRBJ2-3; D gene uncertain. The V and J ends lost 4 bases and 2 bases respectively, with 16 bases between them. The CDR3 totals 16 residues. Germline lookup yields CDR1 SGHDN and CDR2 FVKESK. For the CDR3, the DNA is TGTGCCAGCAGCCGACCAACTACAACCGACACAGATACGCAGTATTTT. It yields the protein CASSRPTTTDTDTQYF.

The V gene is TRBV30, the J gene TRBJ1-6; D not resolved. The V and J ends lost 0 bases and 8 bases respectively, with 8 bases between them. The germline gives CDR1 GTSNPN, CDR2 SVGIG (reference sequence). The CDR3 runs 13 residues. The CDR3 region has the DNA TGTGCCTGGAGTGTCTTGAAGGATTCACCCCTCCACTTT. Its protein product is CAWSVLKDSPLHF.

The gene calls are TRBV15 and TRBJ2-3; D possibly matches TRBD1 or TRBD2 (5 bases each). The CDR3 length is 14 residues. Trimming shortened V by 3 bases and J by 6 bases, and 13 bases separated the two germline ends. The germline V gene has CDR1 LNHNV and CDR2 YYDKDF (reference sequence). The CDR3 reads CATSRIRDDDTQYF. The CDR3 region has the DNA TGTGCCACCAGCAGGATCCGGGACGACGATACGCAGTATTTT.

A single count supports this clone. This chain links TRBV7-6 with TRBJ2-2, with TRBD2 matching 10 bases. CDR1 is SGHVS, CDR2 FNYEAQ, per germline. V trimming: 0 bases; J trimming: 4 bases; junction bases outside the gene matches: 5. This CDR3 contains 17 residues. CDR3 bases: TGTGCCAGCAGCTTAGCAGCGGGAGGGCCCGTCACCGGGGAGCTGTTTTTT. This gives the protein CASSLAAGGPVTGELFF.

Remarks on this clone: At the DNA level, this CDR3 is encoded by other sequences in the same sample as well. The chain combines TRBV4-1 with TRBJ2-7; 9 positions match TRBD1. The junction had 3 bases not matched to a gene; V was cut back by 0 bases and J by 0 bases. The CDR3 contains 16 residues. Germline values: CDR1 MGHRA, CDR2 YSYEKL. The CDR3 spells CASSQDTGQGSYEQYF. CDR3 sequence (DNA): TGCGCCAGCAGCCAAGATACGGGACAGGGCTCCTACGAGCAGTACTTC.

The chain carries TRBV7-9 and TRBJ1-2; D uncertain. The CDR3 is 11 residues long. CDR1 and CDR2 (germline): SEHNR, FQNEAQ (reference sequence). V gave up 3 bases and J gave up 8 bases, with 7 bases separating them. This CDR3 reads CASSLWQGYTF. In DNA, the CDR3 is TGTGCCAGCAGCTTGTGGCAGGGCTACACCTTC.

V gene TRBV9 combines with J gene TRBJ2-7, with 9 nucleotides matching TRBD2. Germline loops: CDR1 SGDLS, CDR2 YYNGEE. V shed 3 bases and J 6 bases; nucleotides not matched to a gene: 7. CDR3 length equals 14 residues. CDR3 bases: TGTGCCAGCAGCGCAGCGGGAGGCTACAGCGAGCAGTACTTC. Residues: CASSAAGGYSEQYF.

This rearrangement joins TRBV19 to TRBJ1-5, with 9 bases matching TRBD1. The V gene's germline CDR1 is LNHDA and CDR2 SQIVND (reference sequence). V trimming: 2 bases; J trimming: 10 bases; junction bases outside the gene matches: 6. The CDR3 covers 14 residues. This chain's CDR3 is CASSIPDRGGPQHF. CDR3 in DNA: TGTGCCAGTAGTATACCCGACAGGGGGGGTCCCCAGCATTTT. Supplemented by reference TRBV19 and TRBJ1-5, the full variable domain reads DGGITQSPKYLFRKEGQNVTLSCEQNLNHDAMYWYRQDPGQGLRLIYYSQIVNDFQKGDIAEGYSVSREKKESFPLTVTSAQKNPTAFYLCASSIPDRGGPQHFGDGTRLSIL.